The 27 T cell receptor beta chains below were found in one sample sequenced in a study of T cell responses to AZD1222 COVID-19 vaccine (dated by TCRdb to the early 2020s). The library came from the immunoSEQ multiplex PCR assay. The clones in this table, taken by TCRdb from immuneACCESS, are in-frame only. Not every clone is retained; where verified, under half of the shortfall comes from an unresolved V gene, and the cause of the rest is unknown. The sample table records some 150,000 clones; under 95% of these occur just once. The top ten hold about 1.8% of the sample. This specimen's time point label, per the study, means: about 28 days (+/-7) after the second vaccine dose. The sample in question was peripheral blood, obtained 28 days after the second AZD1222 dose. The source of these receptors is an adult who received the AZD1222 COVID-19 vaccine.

CDR3 residues: CASSTGPYMSYTF. The CDR3 DNA reads as TGTGCCAGTAGTACCGGACCCTACATGAGCTACACCTTC. J is TRBJ1-2 and V is TRBV19; D remains ambiguous. Germline CDR1 is LNHDA and CDR2 is SQIVND (reference sequence). V was cut by 4 bases and J by 9 bases, with 15 bases left in between. CDR3 length: 13 amino acids.

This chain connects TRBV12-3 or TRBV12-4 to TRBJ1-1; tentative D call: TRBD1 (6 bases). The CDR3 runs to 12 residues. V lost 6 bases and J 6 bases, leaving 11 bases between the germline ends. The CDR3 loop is CASRPQGAEAFF. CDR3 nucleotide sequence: TGTGCCAGCAGACCACAGGGAGCTGAAGCTTTCTTT.

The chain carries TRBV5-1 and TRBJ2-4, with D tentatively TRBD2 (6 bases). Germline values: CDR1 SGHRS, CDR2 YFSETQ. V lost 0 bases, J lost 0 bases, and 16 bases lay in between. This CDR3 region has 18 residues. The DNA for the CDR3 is TGCGCCAGCAGCTTGGGAACTTTAGCGGCTCTAGCCAAAAACATTCAGTACTTC. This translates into CASSLGTLAALAKNIQYF.

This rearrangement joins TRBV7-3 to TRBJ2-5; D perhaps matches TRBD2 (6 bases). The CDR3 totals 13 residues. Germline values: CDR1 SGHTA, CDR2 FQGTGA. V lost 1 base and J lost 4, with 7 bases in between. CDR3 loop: CASSLRRGETQYF. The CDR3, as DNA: TGTGCCAGCAGCTTAAGGCGGGGAGAGACCCAGTACTTC.

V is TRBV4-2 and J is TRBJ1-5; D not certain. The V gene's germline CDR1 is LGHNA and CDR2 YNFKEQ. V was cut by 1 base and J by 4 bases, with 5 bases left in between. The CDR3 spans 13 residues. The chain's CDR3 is CASSQVNNQPQHF. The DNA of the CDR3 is TGTGCCAGCAGCCAAGTGAATAATCAGCCCCAGCATTTT.

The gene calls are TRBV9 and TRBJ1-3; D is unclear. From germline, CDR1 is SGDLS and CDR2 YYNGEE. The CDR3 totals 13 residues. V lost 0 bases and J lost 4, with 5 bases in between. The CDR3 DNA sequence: TGTGCCAGCAGCGTAGGGCAGGGAAACACCATATATTTT. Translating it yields CASSVGQGNTIYF. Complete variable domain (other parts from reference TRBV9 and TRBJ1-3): DSGVTQTPKHLITATGQRVTLRCSPRSGDLSVYWYQQSLDQGLQFLIQYYNGEERAKGNILERFSAQQFPDLHSELNLSSLELGDSALYFCASSVGQGNTIYFGEGSWLTVV.

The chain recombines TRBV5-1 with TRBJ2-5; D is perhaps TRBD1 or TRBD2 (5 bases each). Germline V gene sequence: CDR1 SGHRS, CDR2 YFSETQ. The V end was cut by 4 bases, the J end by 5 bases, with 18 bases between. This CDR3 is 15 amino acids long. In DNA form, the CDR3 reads TGCGCCAGCAGCGTAGGGGCCCTTCGGAGGGAGACCCAGTACTTC. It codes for CASSVGALRRETQYF. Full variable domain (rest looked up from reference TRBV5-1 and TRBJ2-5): KAGVTQTPRYLIKTRGQQVTLSCSPISGHRSVSWYQQTPGQGLQFLFEYFSETQRNKGNFPGRFSGRQFSNSRSEMNVSTLELGDSALYLCASSVGALRRETQYFGPGTRLLVL.

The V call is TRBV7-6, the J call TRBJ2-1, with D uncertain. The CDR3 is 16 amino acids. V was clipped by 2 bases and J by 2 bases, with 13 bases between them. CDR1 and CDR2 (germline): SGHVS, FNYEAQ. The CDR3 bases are TGTGCCAGCAGCTTACAGTCCCGGGCAGCCTACAATGAGCAGTTCTTC. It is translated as CASSLQSRAAYNEQFF.

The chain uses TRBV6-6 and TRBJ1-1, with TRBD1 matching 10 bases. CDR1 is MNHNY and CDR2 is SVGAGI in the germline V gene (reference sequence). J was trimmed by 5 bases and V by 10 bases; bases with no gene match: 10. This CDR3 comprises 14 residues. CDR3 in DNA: TGTGCCACGGCCCCGGACAGGGGGAAAACTGAAGCTTTCTTT. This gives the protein CATAPDRGKTEAFF.

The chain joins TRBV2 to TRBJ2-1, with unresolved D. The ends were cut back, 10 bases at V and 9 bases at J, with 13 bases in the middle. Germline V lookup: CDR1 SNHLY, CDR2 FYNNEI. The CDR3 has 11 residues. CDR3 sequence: CATSIVPEQFF. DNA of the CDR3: TGTGCCACCAGCATAGTCCCTGAGCAGTTCTTC.

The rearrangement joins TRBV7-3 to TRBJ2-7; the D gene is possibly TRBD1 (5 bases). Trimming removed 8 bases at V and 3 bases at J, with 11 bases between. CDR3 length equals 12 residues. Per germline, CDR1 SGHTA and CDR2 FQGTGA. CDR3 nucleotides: TGTGCCAGCGGAGACAGCCTCTACGAGCAGTACTTC. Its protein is CASGDSLYEQYF. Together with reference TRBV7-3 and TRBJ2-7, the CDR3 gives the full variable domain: GAGVSQTPSNKVTEKGKYVELRCDPISGHTALYWYRQSLGQGPEFLIYFQGTGAADDSGLPNDRFFAVRPEGSVSTLKIQRTERGDSAVYLCASGDSLYEQYFGPGTRLTVT.

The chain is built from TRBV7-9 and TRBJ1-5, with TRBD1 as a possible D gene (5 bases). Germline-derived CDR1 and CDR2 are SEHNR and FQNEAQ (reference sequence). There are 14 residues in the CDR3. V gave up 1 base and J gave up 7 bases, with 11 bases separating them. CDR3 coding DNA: TGTGCCAGCAGCTTAGGATCCTGGGGCCAGCCCCAGCATTTT. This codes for CASSLGSWGQPQHF.

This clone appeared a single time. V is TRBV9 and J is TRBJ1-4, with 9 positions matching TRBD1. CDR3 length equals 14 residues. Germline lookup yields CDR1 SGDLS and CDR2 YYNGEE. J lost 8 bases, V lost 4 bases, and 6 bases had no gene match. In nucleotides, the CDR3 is TGTGCCAGCAGCCTACAGGGGGCGGGAGAAAAACTGTTTTTT. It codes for CASSLQGAGEKLFF. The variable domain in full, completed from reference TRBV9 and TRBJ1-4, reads DSGVTQTPKHLITATGQRVTLRCSPRSGDLSVYWYQQSLDQGLQFLIQYYNGEERAKGNILERFSAQQFPDLHSELNLSSLELGDSALYFCASSLQGAGEKLFFGSGTQLSVL.

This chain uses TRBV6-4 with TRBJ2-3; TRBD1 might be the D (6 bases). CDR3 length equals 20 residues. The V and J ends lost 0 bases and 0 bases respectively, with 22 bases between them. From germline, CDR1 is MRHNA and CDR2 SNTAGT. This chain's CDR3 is CASSDSSPGPQGFSTDTQYF. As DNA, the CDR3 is TGTGCCAGCAGTGACTCAAGTCCCGGGCCACAGGGATTTAGCACAGATACGCAGTATTTT.

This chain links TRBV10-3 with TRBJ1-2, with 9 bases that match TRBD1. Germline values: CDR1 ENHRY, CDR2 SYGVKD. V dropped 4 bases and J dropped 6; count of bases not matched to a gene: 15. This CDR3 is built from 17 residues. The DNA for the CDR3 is TGTGCCATCAGTGCCTCGAACCCGCGACAGGGGGTAAATGGCTACACCTTC. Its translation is CAISASNPRQGVNGYTF.

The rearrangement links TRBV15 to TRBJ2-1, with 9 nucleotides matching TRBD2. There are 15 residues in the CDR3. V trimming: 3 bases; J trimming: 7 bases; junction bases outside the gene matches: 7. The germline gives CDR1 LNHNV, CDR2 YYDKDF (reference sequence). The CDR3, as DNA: TGTGCCACCAGCAGCCTTAGCGGGAGAAGGAATGAGCAGTTCTTC. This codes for CATSSLSGRRNEQFF.

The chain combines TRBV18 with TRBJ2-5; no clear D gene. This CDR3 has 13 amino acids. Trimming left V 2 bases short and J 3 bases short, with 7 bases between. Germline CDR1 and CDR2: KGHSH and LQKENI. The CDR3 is CASSPATEETQYF. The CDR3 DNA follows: TGTGCCAGCTCACCAGCGACGGAAGAGACCCAGTACTTC.

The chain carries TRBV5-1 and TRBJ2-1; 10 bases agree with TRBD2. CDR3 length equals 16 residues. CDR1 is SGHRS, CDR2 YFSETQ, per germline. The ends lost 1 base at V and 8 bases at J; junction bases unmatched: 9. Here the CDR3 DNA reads TGCGCCAGCAGCTTGTCCCCAGCGGGGGGGCTCTATGAGCAGTTCTTC. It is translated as CASSLSPAGGLYEQFF.

The CDR3 protein is CASSPGTTRSYTF. The DNA of the CDR3 is TGTGCCAGCTCACCAGGCACCACAAGGAGCTACACCTTC. The rearrangement links TRBV18 to TRBJ1-2; unclear D gene. The CDR3 length is 13 residues. The V end lost 2 bases, the J end lost 9 bases, and 13 bases lay between the germline ends. Germline CDR1 is KGHSH and CDR2 is LQKENI.

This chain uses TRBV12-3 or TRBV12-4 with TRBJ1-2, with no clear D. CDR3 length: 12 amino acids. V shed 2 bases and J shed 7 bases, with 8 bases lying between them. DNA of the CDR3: TGTGCCAGCAGTTTAAGGCTGGGTGGCTACACCTTC. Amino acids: CASSLRLGGYTF.

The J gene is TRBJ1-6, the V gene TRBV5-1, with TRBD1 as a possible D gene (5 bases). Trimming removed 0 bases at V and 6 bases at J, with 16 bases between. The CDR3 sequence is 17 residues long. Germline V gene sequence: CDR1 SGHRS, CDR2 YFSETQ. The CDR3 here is CASSLAKGPITNSPLHF. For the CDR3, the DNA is TGCGCCAGCAGCTTGGCTAAGGGACCGATCACTAATTCACCCCTCCACTTT.

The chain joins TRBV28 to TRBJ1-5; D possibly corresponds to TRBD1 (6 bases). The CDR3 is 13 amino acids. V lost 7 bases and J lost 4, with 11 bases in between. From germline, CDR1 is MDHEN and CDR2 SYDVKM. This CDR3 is CASILQGNQPQHF. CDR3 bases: TGTGCCAGCATTCTTCAGGGGAATCAGCCCCAGCATTTT.

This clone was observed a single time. The CDR3 protein is CASSYLGTGNTEAFF. CDR3 nucleotides: TGTGCCAGCAGCTACCTCGGGACAGGGAACACTGAAGCTTTCTTT. The chain joins TRBV7-2 to TRBJ1-1; 8 bases align to TRBD1. V lost 4 bases to trimming and J lost 1 base; unmatched junction nucleotides: 5. The CDR3 consists of 15 residues. Per the germline V gene, CDR1 is SGHTA and CDR2 is FQGNSA.

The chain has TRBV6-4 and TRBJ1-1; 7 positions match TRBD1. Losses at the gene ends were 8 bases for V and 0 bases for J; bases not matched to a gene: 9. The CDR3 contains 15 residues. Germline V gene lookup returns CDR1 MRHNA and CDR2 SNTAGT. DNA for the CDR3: TGTGCCAGCTCCCGGGACAGCCACATGAACACTGAAGCTTTCTTT. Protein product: CASSRDSHMNTEAFF.

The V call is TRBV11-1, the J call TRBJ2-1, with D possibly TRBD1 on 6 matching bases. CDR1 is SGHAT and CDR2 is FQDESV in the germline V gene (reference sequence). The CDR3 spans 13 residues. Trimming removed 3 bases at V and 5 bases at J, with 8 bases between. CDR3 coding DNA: TGTGCCAGCAGCTTGGGGGCCAACAATGAGCAGTTCTTC. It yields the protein CASSLGANNEQFF.

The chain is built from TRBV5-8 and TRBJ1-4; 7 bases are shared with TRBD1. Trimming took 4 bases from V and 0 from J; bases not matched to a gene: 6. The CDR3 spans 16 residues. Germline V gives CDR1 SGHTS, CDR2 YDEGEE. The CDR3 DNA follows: TGTGCCAGCAGCGGGGGACAGCTTGCAACTAATGAAAAACTGTTTTTT. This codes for CASSGGQLATNEKLFF.

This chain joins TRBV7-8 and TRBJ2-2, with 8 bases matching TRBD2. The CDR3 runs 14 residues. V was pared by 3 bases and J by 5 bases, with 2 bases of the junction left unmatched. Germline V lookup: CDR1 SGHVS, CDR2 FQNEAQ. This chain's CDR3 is CASSFSGGTGELFF. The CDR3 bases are TGTGCCAGCAGCTTTTCGGGAGGGACCGGGGAGCTGTTTTTT.